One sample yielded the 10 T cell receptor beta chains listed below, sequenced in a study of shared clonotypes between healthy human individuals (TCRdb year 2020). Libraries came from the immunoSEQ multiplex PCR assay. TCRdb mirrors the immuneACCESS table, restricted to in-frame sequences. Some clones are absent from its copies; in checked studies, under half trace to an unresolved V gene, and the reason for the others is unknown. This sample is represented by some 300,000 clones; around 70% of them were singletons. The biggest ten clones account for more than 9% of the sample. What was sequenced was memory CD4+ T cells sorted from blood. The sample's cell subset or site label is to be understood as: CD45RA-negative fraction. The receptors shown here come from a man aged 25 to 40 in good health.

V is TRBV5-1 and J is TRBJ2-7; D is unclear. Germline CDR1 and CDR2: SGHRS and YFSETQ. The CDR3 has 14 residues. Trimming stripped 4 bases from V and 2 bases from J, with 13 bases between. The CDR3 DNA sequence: TGCGCCAGCAGCCAACAAGTAGGGCCCTACGAGCAGTACTTC. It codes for CASSQQVGPYEQYF.

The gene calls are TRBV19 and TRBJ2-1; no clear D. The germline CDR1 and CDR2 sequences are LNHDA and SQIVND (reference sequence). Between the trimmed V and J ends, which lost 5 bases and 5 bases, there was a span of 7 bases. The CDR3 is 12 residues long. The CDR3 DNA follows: TGTGCCAGTAGTGAACGGGACAATGAGCAGTTCTTC. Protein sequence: CASSERDNEQFF.

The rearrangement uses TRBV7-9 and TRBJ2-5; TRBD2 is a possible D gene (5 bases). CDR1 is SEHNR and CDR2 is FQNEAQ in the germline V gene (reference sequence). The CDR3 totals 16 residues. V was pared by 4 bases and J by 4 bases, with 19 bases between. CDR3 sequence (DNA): TGTGCCAGCAGCTCGCGGGTCCTGGGTTCGGGAGAGACCCAGTACTTC. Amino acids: CASSSRVLGSGETQYF.

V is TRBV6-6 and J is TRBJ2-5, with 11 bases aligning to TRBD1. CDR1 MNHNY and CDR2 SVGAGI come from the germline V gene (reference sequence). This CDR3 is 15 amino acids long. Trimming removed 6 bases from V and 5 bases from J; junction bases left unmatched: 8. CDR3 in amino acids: CASSPPGQGGETQYF. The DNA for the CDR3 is TGTGCCAGCAGCCCCCCGGGACAGGGGGGCGAGACCCAGTACTTC.

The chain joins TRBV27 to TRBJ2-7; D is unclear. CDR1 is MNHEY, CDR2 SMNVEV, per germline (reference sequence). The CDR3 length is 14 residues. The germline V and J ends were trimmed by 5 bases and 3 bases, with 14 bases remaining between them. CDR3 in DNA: TGTGCCAGCAGTCTCCAGTCAGACTTCTACGAGCAGTACTTC. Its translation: CASSLQSDFYEQYF.

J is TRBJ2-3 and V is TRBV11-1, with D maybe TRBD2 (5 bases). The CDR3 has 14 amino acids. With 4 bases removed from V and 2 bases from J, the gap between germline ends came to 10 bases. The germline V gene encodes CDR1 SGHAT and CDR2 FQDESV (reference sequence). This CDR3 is CASSSGLYTDTQYF. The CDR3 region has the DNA TGTGCCAGCAGCTCCGGACTGTACACAGATACGCAGTATTTT.

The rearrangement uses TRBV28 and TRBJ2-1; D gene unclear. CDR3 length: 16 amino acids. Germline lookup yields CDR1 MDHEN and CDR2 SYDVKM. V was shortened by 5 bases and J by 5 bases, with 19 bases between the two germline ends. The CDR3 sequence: CASSGLVGDPNNEQFF. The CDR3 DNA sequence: TGTGCCAGCAGTGGCCTAGTGGGTGACCCTAACAATGAGCAGTTCTTC.

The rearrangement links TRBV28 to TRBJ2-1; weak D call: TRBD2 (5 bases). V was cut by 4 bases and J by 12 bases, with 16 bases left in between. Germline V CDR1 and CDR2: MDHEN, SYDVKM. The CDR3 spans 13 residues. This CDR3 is CASSSLRGMRQFF. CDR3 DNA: TGTGCCAGCAGTTCCCTCCGAGGGATGAGGCAGTTCTTC.

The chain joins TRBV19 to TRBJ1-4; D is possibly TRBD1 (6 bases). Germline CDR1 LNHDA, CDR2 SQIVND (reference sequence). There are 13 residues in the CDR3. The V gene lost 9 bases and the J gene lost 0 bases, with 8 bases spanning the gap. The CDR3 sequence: CASRDTTNEKLFF. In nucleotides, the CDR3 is TGTGCCAGCCGGGACACAACTAATGAAAAACTGTTTTTT.

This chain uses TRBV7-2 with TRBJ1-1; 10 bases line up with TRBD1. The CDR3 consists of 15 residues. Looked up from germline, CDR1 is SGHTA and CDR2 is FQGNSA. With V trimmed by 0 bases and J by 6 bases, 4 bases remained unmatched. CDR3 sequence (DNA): TGTGCCAGCAGCTTAGCCTTGGACAGGGGGGCTGAAGCTTTCTTT. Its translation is CASSLALDRGAEAFF.